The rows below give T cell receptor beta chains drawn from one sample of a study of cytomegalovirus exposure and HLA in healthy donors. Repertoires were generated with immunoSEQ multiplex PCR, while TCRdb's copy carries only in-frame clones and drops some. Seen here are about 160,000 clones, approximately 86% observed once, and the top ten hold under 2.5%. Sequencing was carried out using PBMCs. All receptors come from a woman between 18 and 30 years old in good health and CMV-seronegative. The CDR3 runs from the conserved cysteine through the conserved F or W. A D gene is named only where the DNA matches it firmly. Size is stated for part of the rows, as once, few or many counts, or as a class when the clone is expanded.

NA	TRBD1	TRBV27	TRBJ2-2	CASSLGQGPGELFF	TGTGCCAGCAGTTTGGGACAGGGCCCCGGGGAGCTGTTTTTT
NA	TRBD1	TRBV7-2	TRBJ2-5	CASSLGDRDQETQYF	TGTGCCAGCAGCTTAGGGGACAGGGACCAAGAGACCCAGTACTTC
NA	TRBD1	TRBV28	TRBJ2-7	CASRETGILREQYF	TGTGCCAGCAGAGAGACAGGGATCCTTAGGGAGCAGTACTTC
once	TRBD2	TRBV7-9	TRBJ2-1	CASSPSSSGGVYNEQFF	TGTGCCAGCAGCCCCTCTTCTAGCGGGGGAGTTTACAATGAGCAGTTCTTC
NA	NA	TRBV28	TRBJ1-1	CASSPQVAEAFF	TGTGCCAGCAGTCCCCAGGTCGCTGAAGCTTTCTTT
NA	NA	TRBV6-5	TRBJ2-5	CASREGSRETQYF	TGTGCCAGCAGGGAGGGCAGCCGAGAGACCCAGTACTTC
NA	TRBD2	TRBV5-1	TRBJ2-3	CASSLLAGDPEQYF	TGCGCCAGCAGCTTACTAGCGGGGGACCCCGAGCAGTATTTT
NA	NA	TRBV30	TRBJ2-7	CAWTLDRDHYEQYF	TGTGCCTGGACGTTGGACAGAGACCACTACGAGCAGTACTTC
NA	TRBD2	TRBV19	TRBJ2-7	CASSPRTSGGYEQYF	TGTGCCAGTAGCCCGCGGACTAGCGGGGGCTACGAGCAGTACTTC
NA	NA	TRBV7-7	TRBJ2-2	CASSSGQGGAGELFF	TGTGCCAGCAGCTCAGGACAGGGAGGGGCCGGGGAGCTGTTTTTT
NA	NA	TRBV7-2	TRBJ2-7	CASSPQGGSYEQYF	TGTGCCAGCAGCCCTCAGGGGGGCTCCTACGAGCAGTACTTC
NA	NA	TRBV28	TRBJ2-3	CASSSNTDTQYF	TGTGCCAGCAGTTCCAACACAGATACGCAGTATTTT
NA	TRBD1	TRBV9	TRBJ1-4	CASSPQGAGEKLFF	TGTGCCAGCAGCCCCCAGGGGGCCGGAGAAAAACTGTTTTTT
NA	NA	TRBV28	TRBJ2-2	CASSSYPGELFF	TGTGCCAGCAGTTCCTACCCAGGGGAGCTGTTTTTT
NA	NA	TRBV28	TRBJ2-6	CASSLVGSGPPGANVLTF	TGTGCCAGCAGTTTAGTGGGTAGCGGTCCCCCTGGGGCCAACGTCCTGACTTTC
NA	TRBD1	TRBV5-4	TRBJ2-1	CASSEGAEQFF	TGTGCCAGCAGCGAGGGGGCTGAGCAGTTCTTC
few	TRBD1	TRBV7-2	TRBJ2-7	CASSSGQGDYEQYF	TGTGCCAGCAGCTCGGGACAGGGTGACTACGAGCAGTACTTC
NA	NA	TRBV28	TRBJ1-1	CASSLQGWDTEAFF	TGTGCCAGCAGTTTACAGGGGTGGGACACTGAAGCTTTCTTT
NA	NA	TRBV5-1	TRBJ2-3	CASSLGPDTVSDTQYF	TGCGCCAGCAGCTTGGGACCGGACACAGTGTCGGATACGCAGTATTTT
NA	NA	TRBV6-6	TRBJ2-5	CASSIQETQYF	TGTGCCAGCAGCATCCAAGAGACCCAGTACTTC
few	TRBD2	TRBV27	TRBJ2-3	CASSLLGSGGVDTQYF	TGTGCCAGCAGTTTATTGGGTAGCGGGGGGGTAGATACGCAGTATTTT
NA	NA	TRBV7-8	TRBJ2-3	CASRARQNTDTQYF	TGTGCCAGCAGGGCTAGGCAAAACACAGATACGCAGTATTTT
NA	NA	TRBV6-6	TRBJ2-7	CASSSLSRQGEQYF	TGTGCCAGCAGTTCCCTATCCAGGCAGGGCGAGCAGTACTTC
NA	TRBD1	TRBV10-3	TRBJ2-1	CAIRTGQGIGEQFF	TGTGCCATCAGGACGGGACAGGGGATTGGGGAGCAGTTCTTC
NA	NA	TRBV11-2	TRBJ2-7	CASSFVSYEQYF	TGTGCCAGCAGCTTTGTTTCGTACGAGCAGTACTTC
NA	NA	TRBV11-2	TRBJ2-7	CASSLTWGVGYEQYF	TGTGCCAGCAGCTTGACGTGGGGGGTGGGCTACGAGCAGTACTTC
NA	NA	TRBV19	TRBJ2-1	CASRGDYYNEQFF	TGTGCCAGTAGGGGAGACTATTACAATGAGCAGTTCTTC
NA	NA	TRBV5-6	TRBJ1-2	CASSFRGLGGYTF	TGTGCCAGCAGCTTTCGAGGGCTTGGAGGCTACACCTTC
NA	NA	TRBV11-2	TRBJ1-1	CASSPRRRGGDTEAFF	TGTGCCAGCAGCCCACGGCGGCGGGGCGGGGACACTGAAGCTTTCTTT
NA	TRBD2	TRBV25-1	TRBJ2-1	CASSEGLAGAYNEQFF	TGTGCCAGCAGTGAAGGACTAGCGGGGGCCTACAATGAGCAGTTCTTC
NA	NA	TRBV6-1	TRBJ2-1	CASSERHSGGLNEQFF	TGTGCCAGCAGTGAACGGCATAGCGGAGGACTTAATGAGCAGTTCTTC
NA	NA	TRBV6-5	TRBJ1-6	CASSYDGGHRGSPLHF	TGTGCCAGCAGTTATGATGGCGGGCACCGGGGGTCACCCCTCCACTTT
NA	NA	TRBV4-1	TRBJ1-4	CASSQVGWALGEKLFF	TGCGCCAGCAGCCAAGTCGGTTGGGCACTAGGGGAAAAACTGTTTTTT
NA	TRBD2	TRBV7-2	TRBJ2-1	CASSLVGAGGPNEQFF	TGTGCCAGCAGCTTAGTTGGGGCGGGGGGGCCCAATGAGCAGTTCTTC
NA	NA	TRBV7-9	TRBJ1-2	CASSFNNRASYGYTF	TGTGCCAGCAGCTTTAACAACAGGGCGTCCTATGGCTACACCTTC
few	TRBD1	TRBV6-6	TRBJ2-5	CASKSRTGRGETQYF	TGTGCCAGCAAAAGTCGGACAGGGCGGGGCGAGACCCAGTACTTC
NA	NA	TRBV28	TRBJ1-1	CASSPGREAFF	TGTGCCAGCAGCCCGGGTAGGGAAGCTTTCTTT
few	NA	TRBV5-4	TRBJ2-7	CASGGAYAGQGSDEQYF	TGTGCCAGCGGGGGGGCTTACGCTGGACAGGGAAGCGACGAGCAGTACTTC
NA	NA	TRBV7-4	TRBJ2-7	CASSLKQRTYEQYF	TGTGCCAGCAGCTTAAAACAGCGGACCTACGAGCAGTACTTC
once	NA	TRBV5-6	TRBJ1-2	CASSLNIDGYTF	TGTGCCAGCAGCTTGAACATTGATGGCTACACCTTC
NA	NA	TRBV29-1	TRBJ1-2	CSVEGATGSGYTF	TGCAGCGTTGAAGGGGCTACAGGGTCTGGCTACACCTTC
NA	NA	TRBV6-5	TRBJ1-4	CASSYSSTGGEKLFF	TGTGCCAGCAGTTACTCGTCGACAGGTGGGGAAAAACTGTTTTTT
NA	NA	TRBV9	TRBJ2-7	CASSPLGERAVNEQYF	TGTGCCAGCAGCCCCCTCGGGGAGCGGGCTGTCAACGAGCAGTACTTC
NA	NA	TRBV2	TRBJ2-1	CASSEVSYNEQFF	TGTGCCAGCAGTGAAGTGAGTTACAATGAGCAGTTCTTC
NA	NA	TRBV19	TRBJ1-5	CASADIREINQPQHF	TGTGCCAGTGCCGACATACGTGAAATCAATCAGCCCCAGCATTTT
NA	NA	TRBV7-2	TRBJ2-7	CASSLTGPPLYF	TGTGCCAGCAGCCTAACAGGTCCCCCTCTGTACTTC
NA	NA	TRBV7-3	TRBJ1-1	CASSPQRGTEAFF	TGTGCCAGCAGCCCCCAGCGAGGGACTGAAGCTTTCTTT
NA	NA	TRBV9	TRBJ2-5	CASSVGRSSPQYF	TGTGCCAGCAGCGTAGGTCGATCTAGTCCCCAGTACTTC
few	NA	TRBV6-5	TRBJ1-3	CASRQGLTGNTIYF	TGTGCCAGCAGACAGGGTTTAACTGGAAACACCATATATTTT
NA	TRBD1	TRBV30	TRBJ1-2	CAWRAGQLNYGYTF	TGTGCCTGGAGGGCGGGACAGCTTAACTATGGCTACACCTTC